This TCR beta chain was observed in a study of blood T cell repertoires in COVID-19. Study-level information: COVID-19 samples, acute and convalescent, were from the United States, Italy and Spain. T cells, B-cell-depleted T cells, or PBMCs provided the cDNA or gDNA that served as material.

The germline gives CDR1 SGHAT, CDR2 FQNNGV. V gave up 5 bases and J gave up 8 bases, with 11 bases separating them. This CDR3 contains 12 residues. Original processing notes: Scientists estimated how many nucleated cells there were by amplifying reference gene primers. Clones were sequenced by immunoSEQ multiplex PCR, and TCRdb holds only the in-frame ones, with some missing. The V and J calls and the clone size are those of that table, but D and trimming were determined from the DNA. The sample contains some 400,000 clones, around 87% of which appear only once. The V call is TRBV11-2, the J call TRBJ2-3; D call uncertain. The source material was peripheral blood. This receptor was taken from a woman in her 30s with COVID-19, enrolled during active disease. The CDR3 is CASSPYAGTQYF. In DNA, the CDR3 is TGTGCCAGCAGCCCCTATGCTGGTACGCAGTATTTT.